The sequence of this T cell receptor (beta chain) was determined in a study of blood T cell repertoires in COVID-19. The overall study: COVID-19 samples from acute and convalescent phases originated in the United States, Italy and Spain. Sample material is recorded as cDNA or gDNA derived from T cells, B-cell-depleted T cells, or PBMCs.

The CDR3 length is 14 residues. Germline V gene data show CDR1 as SNHLY and CDR2 as FYNNEI. Trimming removed 6 bases from V and 4 bases from J; junction bases left unmatched: 7. Clones were sequenced by immunoSEQ multiplex PCR, and TCRdb holds only the in-frame ones, with some missing. Here the sample spans fewer than 200,000 clones, around 83% being singletons. This chain uses TRBV2 with TRBJ1-1, with TRBD1 matching 8 bases. The sample comprised peripheral blood. The TCR comes from a man aged 35-49 years with acute or convalescent COVID-19. The CDR3 sequence: CASRVATGGTEAFF. Written as DNA, the CDR3 is TGTGCCAGCAGAGTTGCTACAGGGGGCACTGAAGCTTTCTTT.